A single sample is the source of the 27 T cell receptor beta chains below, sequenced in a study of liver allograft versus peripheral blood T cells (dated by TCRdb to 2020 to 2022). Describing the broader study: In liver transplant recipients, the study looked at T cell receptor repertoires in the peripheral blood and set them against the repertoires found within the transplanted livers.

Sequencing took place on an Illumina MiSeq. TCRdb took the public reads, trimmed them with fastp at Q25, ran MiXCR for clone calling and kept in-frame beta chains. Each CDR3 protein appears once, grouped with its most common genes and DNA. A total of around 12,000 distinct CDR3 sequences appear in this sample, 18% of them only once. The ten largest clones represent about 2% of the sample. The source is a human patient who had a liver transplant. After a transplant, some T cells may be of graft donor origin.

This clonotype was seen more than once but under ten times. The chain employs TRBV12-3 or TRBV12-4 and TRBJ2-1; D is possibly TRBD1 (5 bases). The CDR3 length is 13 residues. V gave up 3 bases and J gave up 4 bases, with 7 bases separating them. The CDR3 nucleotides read TGTGCCAGCAGTTTCGACAGTTACAATGAGCAGTTCTTC. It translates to CASSFDSYNEQFF.

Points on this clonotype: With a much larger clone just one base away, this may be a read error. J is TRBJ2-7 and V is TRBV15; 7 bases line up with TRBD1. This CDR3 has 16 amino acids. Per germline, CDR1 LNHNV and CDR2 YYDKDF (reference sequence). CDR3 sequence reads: CVTSRDLGTARYEQYF. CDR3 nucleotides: TGTGTCACCAGCAGGGACCTAGGGACAGCGCGCTACGAGCAGTACTTC.

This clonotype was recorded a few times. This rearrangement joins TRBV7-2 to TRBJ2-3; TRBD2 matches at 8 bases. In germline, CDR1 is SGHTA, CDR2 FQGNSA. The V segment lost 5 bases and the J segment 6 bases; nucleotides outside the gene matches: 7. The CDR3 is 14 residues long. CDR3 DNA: TGTGCCAGCAGCCCCTTGCGGGGGGCGGATACGCAGTATTTT. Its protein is CASSPLRGADTQYF.

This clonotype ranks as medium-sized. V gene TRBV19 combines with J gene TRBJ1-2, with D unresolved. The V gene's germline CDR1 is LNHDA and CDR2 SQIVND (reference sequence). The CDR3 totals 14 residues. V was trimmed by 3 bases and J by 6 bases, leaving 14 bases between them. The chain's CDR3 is CASSIAGSGNGYTF. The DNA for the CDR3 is TGTGCCAGTAGTATTGCGGGATCTGGGAATGGCTACACCTTC.

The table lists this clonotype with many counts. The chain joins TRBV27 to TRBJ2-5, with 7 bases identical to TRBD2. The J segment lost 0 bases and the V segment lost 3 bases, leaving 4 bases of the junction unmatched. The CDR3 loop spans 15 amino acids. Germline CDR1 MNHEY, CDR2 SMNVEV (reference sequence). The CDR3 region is CASSFTSVYQETQYF. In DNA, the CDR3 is TGTGCCAGCAGTTTCACTAGCGTCTACCAAGAGACCCAGTACTTC.

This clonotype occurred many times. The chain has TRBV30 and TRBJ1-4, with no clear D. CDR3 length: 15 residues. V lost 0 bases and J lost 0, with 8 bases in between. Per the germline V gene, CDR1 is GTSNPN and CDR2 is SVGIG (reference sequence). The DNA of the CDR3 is TGTGCCTGGAGTGTACGTGGGGCAACTAATGAAAAACTGTTTTTT. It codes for CAWSVRGATNEKLFF. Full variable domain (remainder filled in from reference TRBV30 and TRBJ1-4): SQTIHQWPATLVQPVGSPLSLECTVEGTSNPNLYWYRQAAGRGLQLLFYSVGIGQISSEVPQNLSASRPQDRQFILSSKKLLLSDSGFYLCAWSVRGATNEKLFFGSGTQLSVL.

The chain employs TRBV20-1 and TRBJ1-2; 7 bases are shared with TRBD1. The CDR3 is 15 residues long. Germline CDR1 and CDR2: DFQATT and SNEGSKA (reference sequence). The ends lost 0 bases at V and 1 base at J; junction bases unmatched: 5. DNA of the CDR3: TGCAGTGCTAGAGATAGAACAGGGGATAACTATGGCTACACCTTC. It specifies CSARDRTGDNYGYTF.

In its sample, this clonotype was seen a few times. As DNA, the CDR3 is TGTGCCAGCAGCTTAGCGGATACGCAGTATTTT. It encodes CASSLADTQYF. V and J are TRBV7-2 and TRBJ2-3; D remains ambiguous. Per germline, CDR1 SGHTA and CDR2 FQGNSA. Trimming removed 0 bases at V and 6 bases at J, with 1 base between. CDR3 length: 11 residues.

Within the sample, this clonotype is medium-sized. CDR3 nucleotide sequence: TGTGCCAGCAGACCCAGGGGTTTGGGCAATCAGCCCCAGCATTTT. Its translation: CASRPRGLGNQPQHF. This chain uses TRBV28 with TRBJ1-5, with D perhaps TRBD1 (6 bases). Deletions cut 6 bases from V and 2 bases from J, with 14 bases between. The CDR3 extends over 15 amino acids. Germline V gene lookup returns CDR1 MDHEN and CDR2 SYDVKM. Variable domain in full (rest from reference TRBV28 and TRBJ1-5): DVKVTQSSRYLVKRTGEKVFLECVQDMDHENMFWYRQDPGLGLRLIYFSYDVKMKEKGDIPEGYSVSREKKERFSLILESASTNQTSMYLCASRPRGLGNQPQHFGDGTRLSIL.

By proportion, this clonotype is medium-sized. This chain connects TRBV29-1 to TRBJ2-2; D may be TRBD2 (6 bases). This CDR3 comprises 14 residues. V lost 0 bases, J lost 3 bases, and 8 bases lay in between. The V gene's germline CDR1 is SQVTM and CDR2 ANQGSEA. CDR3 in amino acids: CSVEDGSYTGELFF. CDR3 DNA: TGCAGCGTTGAAGACGGGAGCTACACCGGGGAGCTGTTTTTT.

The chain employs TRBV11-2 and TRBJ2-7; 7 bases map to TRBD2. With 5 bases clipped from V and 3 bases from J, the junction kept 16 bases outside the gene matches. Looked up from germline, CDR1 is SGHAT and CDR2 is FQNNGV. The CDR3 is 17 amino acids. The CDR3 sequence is CASSTEGPSGANYEQYF. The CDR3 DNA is TGTGCCAGCAGCACAGAGGGTCCCAGCGGGGCAAACTACGAGCAGTACTTC.

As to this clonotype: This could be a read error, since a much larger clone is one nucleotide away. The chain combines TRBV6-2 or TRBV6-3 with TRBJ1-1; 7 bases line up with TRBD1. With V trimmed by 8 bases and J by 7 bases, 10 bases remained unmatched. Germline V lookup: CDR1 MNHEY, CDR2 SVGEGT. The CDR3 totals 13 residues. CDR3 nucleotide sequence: TGTGCCAGCGAAGACAGGGTGTCCATTGAAGCTTTCTTT. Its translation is CASEDRVSIEAFF.

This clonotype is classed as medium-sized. CDR3 loop: CASSWANYGYTF. The CDR3 bases are TGTGCCAGCAGTTGGGCTAACTATGGCTACACCTTC. The chain has TRBV28 and TRBJ1-2; D unclear. Trimming took off 4 bases at V and 0 bases at J, with 3 bases between the two ends. The CDR3 consists of 12 residues. Germline CDR1 is MDHEN and CDR2 is SYDVKM.

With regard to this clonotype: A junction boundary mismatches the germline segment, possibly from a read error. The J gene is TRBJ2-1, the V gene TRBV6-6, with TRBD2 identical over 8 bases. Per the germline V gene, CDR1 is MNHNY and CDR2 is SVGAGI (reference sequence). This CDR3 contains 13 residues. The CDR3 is CASNTSGYNEKFF. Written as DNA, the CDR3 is TGTGCCAGCAATACTAGCGGCTACAATGAGAAGTTCTTC.

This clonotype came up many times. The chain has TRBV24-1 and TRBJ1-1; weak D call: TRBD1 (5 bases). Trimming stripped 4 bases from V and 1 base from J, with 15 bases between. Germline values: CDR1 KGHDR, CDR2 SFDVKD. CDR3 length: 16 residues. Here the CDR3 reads CATSDLPSGRNTEAFF. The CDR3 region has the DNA TGTGCCACCAGTGACCTTCCGTCAGGGAGGAACACTGAAGCTTTCTTT.

The CDR3 DNA is TGCAGTGCTACGACTAGCGGGGGCCACATGGCACAGTTCTTC. Residues: CSATTSGGHMAQFF. J is TRBJ2-1 and V is TRBV20-1, with 12 bases aligning to TRBD2. Germline CDR1 DFQATT, CDR2 SNEGSKA (reference sequence). The V gene end was trimmed by 4 bases and the J gene end by 13 bases; junction bases not matched to a gene: 11. CDR3 length: 14 residues.

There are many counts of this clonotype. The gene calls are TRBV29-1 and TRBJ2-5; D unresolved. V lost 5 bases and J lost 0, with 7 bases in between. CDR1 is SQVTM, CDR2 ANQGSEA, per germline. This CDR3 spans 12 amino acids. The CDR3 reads CSVFRDQETQYF. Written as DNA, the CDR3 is TGCAGCGTTTTCCGGGACCAAGAGACCCAGTACTTC.

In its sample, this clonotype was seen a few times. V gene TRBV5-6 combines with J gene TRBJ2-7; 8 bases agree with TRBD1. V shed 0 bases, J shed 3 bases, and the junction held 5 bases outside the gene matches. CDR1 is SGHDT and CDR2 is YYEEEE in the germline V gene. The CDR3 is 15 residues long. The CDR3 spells CASSLEGTGYYEQYF. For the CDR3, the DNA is TGTGCCAGCAGCTTGGAAGGGACAGGCTACTACGAGCAGTACTTC.

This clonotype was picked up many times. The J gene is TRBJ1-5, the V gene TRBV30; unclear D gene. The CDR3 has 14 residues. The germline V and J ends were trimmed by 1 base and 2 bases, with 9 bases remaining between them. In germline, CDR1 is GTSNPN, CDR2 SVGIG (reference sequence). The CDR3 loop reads CAWSAQMGNQPQHF. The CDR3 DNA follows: TGTGCCTGGAGTGCCCAAATGGGCAATCAGCCCCAGCATTTT.

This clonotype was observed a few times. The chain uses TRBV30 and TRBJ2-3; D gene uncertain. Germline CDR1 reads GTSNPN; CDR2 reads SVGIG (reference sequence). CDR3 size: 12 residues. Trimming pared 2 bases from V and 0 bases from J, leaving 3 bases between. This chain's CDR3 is CAWSHSTDTQYF. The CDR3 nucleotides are TGTGCCTGGAGTCACAGCACAGATACGCAGTATTTT.

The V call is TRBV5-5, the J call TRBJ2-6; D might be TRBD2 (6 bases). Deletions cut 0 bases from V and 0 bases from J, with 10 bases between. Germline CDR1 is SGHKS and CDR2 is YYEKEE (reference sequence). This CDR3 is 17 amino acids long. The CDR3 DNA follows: TGTGCCAGCAGCTTGGTGGAGGGTTACTCTGGGGCCAACGTCCTGACTTTC. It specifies CASSLVEGYSGANVLTF.

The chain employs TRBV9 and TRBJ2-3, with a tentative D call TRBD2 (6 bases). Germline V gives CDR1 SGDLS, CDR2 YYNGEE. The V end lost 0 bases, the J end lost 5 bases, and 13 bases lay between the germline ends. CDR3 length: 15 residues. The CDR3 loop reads CASSVGGGTGDTQYF. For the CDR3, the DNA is TGTGCCAGCAGCGTAGGAGGCGGGACGGGAGATACGCAGTATTTT. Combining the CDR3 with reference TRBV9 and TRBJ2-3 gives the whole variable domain DSGVTQTPKHLITATGQRVTLRCSPRSGDLSVYWYQQSLDQGLQFLIQYYNGEERAKGNILERFSAQQFPDLHSELNLSSLELGDSALYFCASSVGGGTGDTQYFGPGTRLTVL.

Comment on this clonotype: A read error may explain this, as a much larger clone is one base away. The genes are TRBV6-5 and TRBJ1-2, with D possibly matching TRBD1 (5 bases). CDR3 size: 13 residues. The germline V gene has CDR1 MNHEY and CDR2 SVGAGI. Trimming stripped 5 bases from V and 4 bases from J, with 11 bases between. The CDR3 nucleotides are TGTGCCAGCAGTCACAGGACTGTCTATGGCTACACCTTC. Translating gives CASSHRTVYGYTF.

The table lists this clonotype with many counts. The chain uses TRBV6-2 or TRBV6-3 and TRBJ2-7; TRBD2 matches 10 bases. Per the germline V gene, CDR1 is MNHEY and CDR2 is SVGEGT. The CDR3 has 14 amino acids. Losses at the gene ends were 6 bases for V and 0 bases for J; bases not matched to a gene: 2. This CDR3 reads CASRVAGGSYEQYF. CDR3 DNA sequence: TGTGCCAGCAGAGTAGCGGGAGGCTCCTACGAGCAGTACTTC.

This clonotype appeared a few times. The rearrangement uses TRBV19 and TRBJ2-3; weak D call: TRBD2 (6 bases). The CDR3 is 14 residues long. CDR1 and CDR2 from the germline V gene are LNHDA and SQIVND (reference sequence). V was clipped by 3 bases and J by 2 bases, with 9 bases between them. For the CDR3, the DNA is TGTGCCAGTAGTATGCGGGGATACACAGATACGCAGTATTTT. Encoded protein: CASSMRGYTDTQYF.

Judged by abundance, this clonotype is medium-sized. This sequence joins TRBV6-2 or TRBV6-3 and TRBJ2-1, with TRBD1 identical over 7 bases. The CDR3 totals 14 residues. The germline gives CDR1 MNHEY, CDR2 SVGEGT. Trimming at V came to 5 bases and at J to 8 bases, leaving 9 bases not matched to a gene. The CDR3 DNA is TGTGCCAGCAGTCGACAGGGTTCAGGCGATGAGCAGTTCTTC. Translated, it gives CASSRQGSGDEQFF.

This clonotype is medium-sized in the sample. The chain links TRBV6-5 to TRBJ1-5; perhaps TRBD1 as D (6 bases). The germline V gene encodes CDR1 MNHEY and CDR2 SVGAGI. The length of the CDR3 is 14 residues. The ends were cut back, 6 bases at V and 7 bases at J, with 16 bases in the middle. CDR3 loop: CASRKGGYQQPQHF. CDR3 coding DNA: TGTGCCAGCAGAAAAGGGGGGTATCAACAGCCCCAGCATTTT.